The 13 T cell receptor beta chains below were found in one sample sequenced in a study of lymphopenia after photon versus proton radiotherapy. Only in-frame clones appear in the TCRdb table, and some are missing; sequencing was by immunoSEQ multiplex PCR. The data contain tens of thousands of clones, roughly 87% of them singletons. Sample: peripheral blood, taken from a patient treated with proton-based radiotherapy. Receptors originate from an older woman with pancreatic cancer. Some clones in this sample may be carry-over from other donors' samples.

J is TRBJ2-6 and V is TRBV5-1; TRBD2 matches 9 bases. This CDR3 has 18 amino acids. Germline CDR1 and CDR2: SGHRS and YFSETQ. With 5 bases clipped from V and 0 bases from J, the junction kept 9 bases outside the gene matches. The CDR3 nucleotides are TGCGCCAGCAGACTTCCTAGCGGGACGAGCTCTGGGGCCAACGTCCTGACTTTC. As protein: CASRLPSGTSSGANVLTF.

This sequence joins TRBV5-1 and TRBJ2-5; a possible D gene is TRBD1 (6 bases). The germline V gene has CDR1 SGHRS and CDR2 YFSETQ. The CDR3 runs 13 residues. V lost 4 bases and J 2 bases, leaving 9 bases between the germline ends. The CDR3 sequence is CASSATGQETQYF. The DNA for the CDR3 is TGCGCCAGCAGCGCTACAGGGCAAGAGACCCAGTACTTC. The complete variable domain, with remaining parts taken from reference TRBV5-1 and TRBJ2-5, reads KAGVTQTPRYLIKTRGQQVTLSCSPISGHRSVSWYQQTPGQGLQFLFEYFSETQRNKGNFPGRFSGRQFSNSRSEMNVSTLELGDSALYLCASSATGQETQYFGPGTRLLVL.

In DNA form, the CDR3 reads TGCGCCAGCAGCCCGGGACAGACTAGCAATCAGCCCCAGCATTTT. Amino acid sequence: CASSPGQTSNQPQHF. This sequence joins TRBV4-1 and TRBJ1-5, with 7 positions matching TRBD1. The CDR3 is made up of 15 amino acids. Losses at the gene ends were 4 bases for V and 0 bases for J; bases not matched to a gene: 3. The V gene's germline CDR1 is MGHRA and CDR2 YSYEKL.

This clone was picked up one time. V is TRBV19 and J is TRBJ2-7, with 10 positions matching TRBD2. V was pared by 6 bases and J by 4 bases, with 9 bases of the junction left unmatched. Germline CDR1 LNHDA, CDR2 SQIVND (reference sequence). The CDR3 is 15 amino acids. Here the CDR3 reads CASSWSGRAGYEQYF. In DNA, the CDR3 is TGTGCCAGTAGCTGGAGCGGGAGGGCCGGTTACGAGCAGTACTTC.

The CDR3 is CASSYSAGPQDTQYF. As DNA, the CDR3 is TGTGCCAGCAGTTACTCCGCGGGCCCCCAGGATACGCAGTATTTT. The chain uses TRBV6-5 and TRBJ2-3, with D perhaps matching TRBD2 (5 bases). The germline V gene encodes CDR1 MNHEY and CDR2 SVGAGI. This CDR3 is built from 15 residues. Trimming took off 0 bases at V and 6 bases at J, with 13 bases between the two ends.

Written as DNA, the CDR3 is TGTGCCAGCTCACGGGACAGGCAAATCCAGCCCCAGCATTTT. It is translated as CASSRDRQIQPQHF. J is TRBJ1-5 and V is TRBV18, with TRBD1 matching 8 bases. J gave up 7 bases and V 4 bases, and 6 bases lay outside the gene matches. This CDR3 contains 14 residues. Germline V lookup: CDR1 KGHSH, CDR2 LQKENI.

The chain links TRBV9 to TRBJ2-2, with D unclear. The CDR3 is 15 residues long. Trimming cost V 2 bases and J 1 base, with 9 bases left between them. Germline V lookup: CDR1 SGDLS, CDR2 YYNGEE. CDR3 in DNA: TGTGCCAGCAGCGTCTTGACGGTGAACACCGGGGAGCTGTTTTTT. Protein: CASSVLTVNTGELFF.

This clone was counted once. The chain has TRBV4-1 and TRBJ2-1; no definite D call. Per germline, CDR1 MGHRA and CDR2 YSYEKL. There are 11 residues in the CDR3. Trimming shortened V by 5 bases and J by 9 bases, and 8 bases separated the two germline ends. CDR3 residues: CASSSISEQFF. CDR3 in DNA: TGCGCCAGCAGCAGTATTTCTGAGCAGTTCTTC.

This clone was counted only a few times. The genes are TRBV7-2 and TRBJ1-5, with D possibly TRBD1 on 6 matching bases. V was clipped by 1 base and J by 4 bases, with 14 bases between them. CDR3 length: 16 amino acids. Germline CDR1 is SGHTA and CDR2 is FQGNSA. The CDR3 DNA follows: TGTGCCAGCAGCTTAGGGGGGCGGAACCTAAATCAGCCCCAGCATTTT. Protein product: CASSLGGRNLNQPQHF.

The chain uses TRBV11-2 and TRBJ2-7; 11 positions match TRBD1. The germline CDR1 and CDR2 sequences are SGHAT and FQNNGV. This CDR3 is built from 15 residues. The V and J ends lost 5 bases and 6 bases, in that order; junction bases with no gene match: 9. The CDR3 DNA follows: TGTGCCAGCAGCCCAATTGTCGGGACAGGGGGCGAGCAGTACTTC. This gives the protein CASSPIVGTGGEQYF.

The J gene is TRBJ2-7, the V gene TRBV5-1, with a possible D match to TRBD1 (5 bases). CDR1 SGHRS and CDR2 YFSETQ come from the germline V gene. The V end lost 0 bases, the J end lost 2 bases, and 12 bases lay between the germline ends. This CDR3 region has 15 residues. The CDR3 coding sequence is TGCGCCAGCAGCTTGGCCGGTGACAGTACCTACGAGCAGTACTTC. It specifies CASSLAGDSTYEQYF.

This chain joins TRBV4-1 and TRBJ2-1, with TRBD2 matching over 8 bases. CDR3 length: 18 residues. Losses at the gene ends were 4 bases for V and 1 base for J; bases not matched to a gene: 12. Germline lookup yields CDR1 MGHRA and CDR2 YSYEKL. CDR3 sequence reads: CASSLLPPGLGSYNEQFF. CDR3 in DNA: TGCGCCAGCAGCCTCCTCCCCCCGGGACTAGGGTCCTACAATGAGCAGTTCTTC.

This clone was picked up a small number of times. This rearrangement joins TRBV5-1 to TRBJ1-1; 8 bases fit TRBD1. The CDR3 consists of 14 residues. Germline CDR1 reads SGHRS; CDR2 reads YFSETQ. Unmatched junction bases numbered 3, after V lost 4 bases and J lost 1 base. The DNA of the CDR3 is TGCGCCAGCAGCGCAGGGGGCCAGAACACTGAAGCTTTCTTT. This encodes CASSAGGQNTEAFF.